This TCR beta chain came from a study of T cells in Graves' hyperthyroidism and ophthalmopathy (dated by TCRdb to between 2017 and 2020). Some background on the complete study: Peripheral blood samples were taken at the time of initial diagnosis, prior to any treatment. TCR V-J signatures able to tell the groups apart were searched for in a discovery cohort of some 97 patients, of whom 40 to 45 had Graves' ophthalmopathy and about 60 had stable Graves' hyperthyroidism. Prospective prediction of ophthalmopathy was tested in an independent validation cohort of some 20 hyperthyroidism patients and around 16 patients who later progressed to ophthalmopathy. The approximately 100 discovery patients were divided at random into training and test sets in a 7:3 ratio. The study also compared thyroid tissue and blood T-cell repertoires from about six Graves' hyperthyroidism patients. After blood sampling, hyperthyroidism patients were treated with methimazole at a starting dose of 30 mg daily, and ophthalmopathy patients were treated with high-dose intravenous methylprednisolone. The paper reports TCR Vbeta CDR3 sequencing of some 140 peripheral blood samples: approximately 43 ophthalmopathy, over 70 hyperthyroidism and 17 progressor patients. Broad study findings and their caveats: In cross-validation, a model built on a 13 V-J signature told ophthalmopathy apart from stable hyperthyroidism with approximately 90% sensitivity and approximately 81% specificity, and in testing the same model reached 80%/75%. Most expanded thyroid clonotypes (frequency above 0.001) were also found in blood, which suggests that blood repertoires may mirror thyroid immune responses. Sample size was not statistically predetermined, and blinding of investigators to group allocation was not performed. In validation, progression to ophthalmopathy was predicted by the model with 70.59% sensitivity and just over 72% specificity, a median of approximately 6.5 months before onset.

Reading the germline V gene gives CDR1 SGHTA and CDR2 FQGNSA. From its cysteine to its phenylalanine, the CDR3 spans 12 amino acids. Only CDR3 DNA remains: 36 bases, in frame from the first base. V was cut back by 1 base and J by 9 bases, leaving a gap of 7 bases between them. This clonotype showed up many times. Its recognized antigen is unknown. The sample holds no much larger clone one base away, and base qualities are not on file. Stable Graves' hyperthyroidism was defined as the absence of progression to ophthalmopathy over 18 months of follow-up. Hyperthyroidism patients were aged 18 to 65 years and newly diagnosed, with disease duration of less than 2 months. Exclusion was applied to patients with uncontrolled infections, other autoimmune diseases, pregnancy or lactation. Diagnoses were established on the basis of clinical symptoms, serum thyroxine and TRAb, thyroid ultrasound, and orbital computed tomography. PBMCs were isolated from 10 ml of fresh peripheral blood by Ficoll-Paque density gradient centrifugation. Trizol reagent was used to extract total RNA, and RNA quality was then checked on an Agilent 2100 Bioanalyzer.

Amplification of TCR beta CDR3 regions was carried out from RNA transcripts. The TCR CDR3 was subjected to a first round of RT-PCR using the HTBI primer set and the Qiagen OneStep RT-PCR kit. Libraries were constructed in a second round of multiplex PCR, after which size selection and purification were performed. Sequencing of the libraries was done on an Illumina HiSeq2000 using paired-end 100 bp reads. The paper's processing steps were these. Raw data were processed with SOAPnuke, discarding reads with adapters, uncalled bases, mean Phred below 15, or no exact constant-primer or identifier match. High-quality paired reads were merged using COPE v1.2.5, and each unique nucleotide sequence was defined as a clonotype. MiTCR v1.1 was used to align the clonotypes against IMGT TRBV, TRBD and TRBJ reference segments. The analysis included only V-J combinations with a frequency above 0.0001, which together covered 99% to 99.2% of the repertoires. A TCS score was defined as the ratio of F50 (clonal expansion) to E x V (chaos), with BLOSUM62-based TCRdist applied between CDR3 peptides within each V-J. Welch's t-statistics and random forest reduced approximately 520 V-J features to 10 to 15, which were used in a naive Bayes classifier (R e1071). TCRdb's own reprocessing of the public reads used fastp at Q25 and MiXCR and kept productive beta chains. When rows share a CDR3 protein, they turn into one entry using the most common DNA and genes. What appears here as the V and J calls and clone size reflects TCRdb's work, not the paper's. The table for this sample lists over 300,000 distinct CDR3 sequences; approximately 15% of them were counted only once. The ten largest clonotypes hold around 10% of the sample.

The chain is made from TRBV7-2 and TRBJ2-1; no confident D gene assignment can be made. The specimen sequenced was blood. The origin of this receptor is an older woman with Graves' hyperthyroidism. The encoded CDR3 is CASSLVLGEQFF. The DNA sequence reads TGTGCCAGCAGCTTAGTGCTGGGTGAGCAGTTCTTC.